This T cell receptor (beta chain) was retrieved from a study of cytomegalovirus exposure and HLA in healthy donors. The PCR made use of 60 Vbeta and 13 Jbeta primers. Sequencing used immunoSEQ multiplex PCR; TCRdb keeps in-frame clones, though not all of them. The repertoire has 150,000 to 170,000 clones, over 65% of them found once; the top ten carry around 2.3%. This CDR3 is built from 15 residues. CDR1 is MNHEY, CDR2 SVGAGI, per germline. As to this clone: The junction departs from the called germline gene at one end, perhaps through a read error.

This chain links TRBV6-5 with TRBJ1-6; D not resolved. The sequenced material came from PBMCs. This TCR came from a man aged 25 to 40 in good health and CMV-seronegative. CDR3 residues: CASSYSRQNNSPLNF. The CDR3 DNA reads TGTGCCAGCAGTTACTCGAGACAAAATAATTCACCCCTCAACTTT.